This entry concerns a single T cell receptor beta chain. The antigen is undetermined. This sample is part of a study of blood T cells in healthy people across ages. Turning to the study itself: The template switching approach captured approximately one barcoded beta molecule for every two T cells. Points from the study as a whole: Investigators treated diversity estimates from one million T cells as underestimates. Strong correlation existed between TCR beta diversity and naive T cell percentage.

V was cut by 1 base and J by 10 bases, with 17 bases left in between. Per the germline V gene, CDR1 is SQVTM and CDR2 is ANQGSEA. CDR3 length: 14 residues. A sample-barcoded 5' primer and a J-beta primer mix were used in a second PCR of roughly 6 to 11 cycles. Every molecule of cDNA carried a tag from a template-switch adaptor with 12 random nucleotides. From the 5' RACE reads, TCRdb called clonotypes with MiXCR, one entry per CDR3 protein. The data hold under 2,000,000 distinct CDR3 sequences, with around 50% observed a single time. The rearrangement joins TRBV29-1 to TRBJ2-1; D unclear. Sequencing used blood. The TCR comes from a woman between 40 and 55 years old in good health. The CDR3: CSVEVRQAPYEQFF. The CDR3 region has the DNA TGCAGCGTTGAAGTGAGGCAGGCTCCCTACGAGCAGTTCTTC.